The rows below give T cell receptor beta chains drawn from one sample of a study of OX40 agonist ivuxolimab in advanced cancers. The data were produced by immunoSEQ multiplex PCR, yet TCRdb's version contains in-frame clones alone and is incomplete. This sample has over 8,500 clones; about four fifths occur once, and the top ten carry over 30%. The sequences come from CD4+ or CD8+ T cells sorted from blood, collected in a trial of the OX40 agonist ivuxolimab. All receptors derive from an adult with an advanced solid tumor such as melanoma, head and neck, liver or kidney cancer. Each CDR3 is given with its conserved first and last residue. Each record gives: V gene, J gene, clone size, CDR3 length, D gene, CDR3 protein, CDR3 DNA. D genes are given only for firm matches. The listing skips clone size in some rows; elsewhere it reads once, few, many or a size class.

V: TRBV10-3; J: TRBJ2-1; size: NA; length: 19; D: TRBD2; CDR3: CAISDPGTSGSLFYNEQFF; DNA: TGTGCCATCAGTGACCCCGGGACTAGCGGGAGTCTATTCTACAATGAGCAGTTCTTC
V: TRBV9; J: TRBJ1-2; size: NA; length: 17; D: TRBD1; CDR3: CASSVAGGTGSVYGYTF; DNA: TGTGCCAGCAGCGTAGCTGGGGGGACAGGGAGCGTCTATGGCTACACCTTC
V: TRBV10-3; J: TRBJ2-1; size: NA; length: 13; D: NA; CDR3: CAISNQQDGEQFF; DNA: TGTGCCATCAGCAACCAACAGGACGGTGAGCAGTTCTTC
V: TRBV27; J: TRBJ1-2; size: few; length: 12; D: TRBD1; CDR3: CASRTGRYGYTF; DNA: TGTGCCAGCAGGACAGGGCGGTATGGCTACACCTTC
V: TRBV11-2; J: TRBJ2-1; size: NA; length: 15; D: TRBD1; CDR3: CASSNTGGASNEQFF; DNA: TGTGCCAGCAGCAACACAGGGGGCGCGTCGAATGAGCAGTTCTTC
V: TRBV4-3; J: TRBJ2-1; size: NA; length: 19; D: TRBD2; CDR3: CASSHGSAGLASLYNEQFF; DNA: TGCGCCAGCAGCCATGGGTCCGCGGGACTAGCCTCCCTCTACAATGAGCAGTTCTTC
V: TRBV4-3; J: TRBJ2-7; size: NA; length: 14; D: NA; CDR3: CASSQEVMGSEQYF; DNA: TGCGCCAGCAGCCAAGAGGTTATGGGTTCGGAGCAGTACTTC
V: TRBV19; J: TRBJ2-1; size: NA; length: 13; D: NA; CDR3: CASTGDWTNEQFF; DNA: TGTGCCAGTACCGGCGACTGGACGAATGAGCAGTTCTTC
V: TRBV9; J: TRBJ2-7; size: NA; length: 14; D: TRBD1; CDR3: CASSSTGGLDEQYF; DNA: TGTGCCAGCAGCTCAACAGGGGGCCTGGACGAGCAGTACTTC
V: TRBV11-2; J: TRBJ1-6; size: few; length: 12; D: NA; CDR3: CASSLESLALHF; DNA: TGTGCCAGCAGCTTAGAGAGCTTGGCCCTCCACTTT
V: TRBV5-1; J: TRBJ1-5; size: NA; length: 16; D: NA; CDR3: CASSLWASDSNQPQHF; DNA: TGCGCCAGCAGCTTATGGGCGTCGGATAGCAATCAGCCCCAGCATTTT
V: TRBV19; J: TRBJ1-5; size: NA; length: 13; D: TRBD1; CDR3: CASTPDRDQPQHF; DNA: TGTGCCAGTACCCCCGACAGGGATCAGCCCCAGCATTTT
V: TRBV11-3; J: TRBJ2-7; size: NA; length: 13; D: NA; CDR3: CASSLGLAHEQYF; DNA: TGTGCCAGCAGCTTAGGTCTGGCCCACGAGCAGTACTTC